Following are 30 T cell receptor beta chains from one sample sequenced in a study of response to subunit inactivated influenza vaccine. TCRdb independently ran MiXCR on the RT-PCR reads; one entry per CDR3 protein. The data contain around 710,000 distinct CDR3 sequences, about 15% of them singletons. The sequencing used PBMCs from blood, collected less than 15 days before vaccination. The source is a man aged 45 to 65 who received an inactivated influenza vaccine.

V gene TRBV29-1 combines with J gene TRBJ2-1, with no clear D. The CDR3 is 12 amino acids. V lost 2 bases, J lost 9 bases, and 11 bases lay in between. Germline CDR1 and CDR2: SQVTM and ANQGSEA. CDR3 in DNA: TGCAGCGTTGAAACTGCCAATACTGAGCAGTTCTTC. It yields the protein CSVETANTEQFF.

This clonotype was counted a few times. Here the CDR3 reads CASSSPRAAGANEQFF. CDR3 DNA: TGTGCCAGCAGTTCCCCCCGAGCGGCAGGGGCTAATGAGCAGTTCTTC. The chain couples TRBV12-3 or TRBV12-4 to TRBJ2-1; possible D gene TRBD1, 6 bases. The CDR3 has 16 amino acids. The V end lost 4 bases, the J end lost 7 bases, and 20 bases lay between the germline ends.

This clonotype was observed a handful of times. The V and J genes are TRBV4-1 and TRBJ2-2, with TRBD2 matching 9 bases. The V segment lost 1 base and the J segment 6 bases; nucleotides outside the gene matches: 12. The CDR3 is 18 amino acids. Germline-derived CDR1 and CDR2 are MGHRA and YSYEKL. The DNA of the CDR3 is TGCGCCAGCAGCCAAGTATTCCCAAAACGACTAGCGGCCGGGGAGCTGTTTTTT. Translation gives CASSQVFPKRLAAGELFF.

This clonotype came up many times. The chain recombines TRBV14 with TRBJ2-3; 7 bases align to TRBD2. V gave up 4 bases and J gave up 2 bases; unmatched junction bases: 3. There are 14 residues in the CDR3. The V gene's germline CDR1 is SGHDN and CDR2 FVKESK. The CDR3 sequence is CASSPSGHTDTQYF. CDR3 DNA: TGTGCCAGCAGCCCTAGCGGACACACAGATACGCAGTATTTT. Full variable domain (outside the CDR3, taken from reference TRBV14 and TRBJ2-3): EAGVTQFPSHSVIEKGQTVTLRCDPISGHDNLYWYRRVMGKEIKFLLHFVKESKQDESGMPNNRFLAERTGGTYSTLKVQPAELEDSGVYFCASSPSGHTDTQYFGPGTRLTVL.

This clonotype was observed a handful of times. V usage is TRBV20-1 and J usage is TRBJ2-5; TRBD1 aligns across 7 bases. The ends lost 6 bases at V and 5 bases at J; junction bases unmatched: 12. Germline-derived CDR1 and CDR2 are DFQATT and SNEGSKA (reference sequence). The length of the CDR3 is 14 residues. The CDR3: CSASRDSYLETQYF. In DNA, the CDR3 is TGCAGTGCCAGCCGGGACAGCTATTTGGAGACCCAGTACTTC.

This clonotype came up many times. V is TRBV6-5 and J is TRBJ2-5, with D possibly being TRBD2 (5 bases). Germline CDR1 MNHEY, CDR2 SVGAGI. CDR3 length: 13 amino acids. With 0 bases removed from V and 9 bases from J, the gap between germline ends came to 11 bases. The CDR3 DNA reads TGTGCCAGCAGTTACTCGATCTCCGGGGCCCAGTACTTC. Its translation is CASSYSISGAQYF.

This clonotype was recorded many times. The CDR3 region has the DNA TGCAGTGCTAGATCCCGGGACAGCTCCTACAATGAGCAGTTCTTC. Residues: CSARSRDSSYNEQFF. The V call is TRBV20-1, the J call TRBJ2-1; 7 bases map to TRBD1. Trimming removed 2 bases from V and 0 bases from J; junction bases left unmatched: 4. The CDR3 runs 15 residues. CDR1 is DFQATT and CDR2 is SNEGSKA in the germline V gene (reference sequence).

CDR3: CASSYKLSDSYEQYF. The CDR3 DNA follows: TGTGCCAGCAGTTACAAACTGTCCGACTCCTACGAGCAGTACTTC. The chain combines TRBV6-2 or TRBV6-3 with TRBJ2-7, with no clear D. CDR3 size: 15 residues. From germline, CDR1 is MNHEY and CDR2 SVGEGT. Trimming took off 2 bases at V and 0 bases at J, with 11 bases between the two ends.

This clonotype appeared a few times. The chain is built from TRBV10-3 and TRBJ2-3; 8 nucleotides agree with TRBD1. The CDR3 consists of 20 residues. The V gene end was trimmed by 6 bases and the J gene end by 2 bases; junction bases not matched to a gene: 22. CDR1 is ENHRY, CDR2 SYGVKD, per germline. In DNA, the CDR3 is TGTGCCATCAGCGCGACTATGGGCCTTCAGGGGGCGCGTTCCACAGATACGCAGTATTTT. Protein: CAISATMGLQGARSTDTQYF.

CDR3: CASSLAQEGPNYGYTF. The CDR3 nucleotides read TGTGCCAGCAGCTTAGCGCAGGAGGGGCCTAACTATGGCTACACCTTC. The chain has TRBV7-6 and TRBJ1-2, with D possibly being TRBD1 (5 bases). The CDR3 extends over 16 amino acids. V lost 0 bases and J lost 0, with 11 bases in between. Germline assignment: CDR1 SGHVS and CDR2 FNYEAQ.

This clonotype has ten or more counts. V gene TRBV20-1 combines with J gene TRBJ2-7; the match to TRBD2 covers 10 bases. V was clipped by 5 bases and J by 3 bases; unmatched bases: 7. Germline CDR1 reads DFQATT; CDR2 reads SNEGSKA (reference sequence). This CDR3 contains 14 residues. The CDR3 bases are TGCAGTGCTTTTAGACTAGCGGGTAGCTACGAGCAGTACTTC. Translated: CSAFRLAGSYEQYF.

This clonotype was observed at least ten times. The chain has TRBV10-3 and TRBJ1-1; possible D gene TRBD1, 6 bases. V was trimmed by 6 bases and J by 0 bases, leaving 17 bases between them. The CDR3 consists of 16 residues. Germline values: CDR1 ENHRY, CDR2 SYGVKD. The CDR3, as DNA: TGTGCCATCAGCCCTCGTTCAGGGGTCGTGAACACTGAAGCTTTCTTT. Its translation is CAISPRSGVVNTEAFF.

J is TRBJ2-7 and V is TRBV18, with D unclear. The CDR3 runs 14 residues. CDR1 and CDR2 from the germline V gene are KGHSH and LQKENI. Trimming removed 4 bases from V and 3 bases from J, with 13 bases in between. The CDR3 sequence is CASSRASLGYEQYF. The CDR3 DNA follows: TGTGCCAGCTCACGGGCATCCTTAGGCTACGAGCAGTACTTC.

V and J are TRBV9 and TRBJ2-1, with 9 bases lining up with TRBD2. V was clipped by 3 bases and J by 2 bases; unmatched bases: 9. Germline V gives CDR1 SGDLS, CDR2 YYNGEE. The CDR3 loop spans 17 amino acids. Here the CDR3 DNA reads TGTGCCAGCAGCGCGCGGACTAGCGATAAGGCCTACAATGAGCAGTTCTTC. It is translated as CASSARTSDKAYNEQFF. The full variable domain, in which reference TRBV9 and TRBJ2-1 provide the parts outside the CDR3, is DSGVTQTPKHLITATGQRVTLRCSPRSGDLSVYWYQQSLDQGLQFLIQYYNGEERAKGNILERFSAQQFPDLHSELNLSSLELGDSALYFCASSARTSDKAYNEQFFGPGTRLTVL.

The J gene is TRBJ2-7, the V gene TRBV4-3, with 9 bases lining up with TRBD2. Germline CDR1 reads LGHNA; CDR2 reads YSLEER. This CDR3 is 15 amino acids long. Trimming cost V 4 bases and J 7 bases; bases outside gene matches: 11. The CDR3 sequence: CASSRERGDLWEQYF. The DNA of the CDR3 is TGCGCCAGCAGCCGAGAGCGGGGGGACCTCTGGGAGCAGTACTTC.

This chain uses TRBV7-9 with TRBJ1-1, with D unclear. The germline V gene has CDR1 SEHNR and CDR2 FQNEAQ (reference sequence). Trimming removed 0 bases at V and 11 bases at J, with 13 bases between. This CDR3 has 13 amino acids. CDR3 nucleotides: TGTGCCAGCAGCTTAGCCGGGGAAATCCACGCTTTCTTT. Its translation is CASSLAGEIHAFF.

The CDR3 region is CASSVQPASSYEQYF. CDR3 bases: TGTGCCAGCAGCGTCCAACCCGCGTCATCCTACGAGCAGTACTTC. V and J are TRBV12-3 or TRBV12-4 and TRBJ2-7; D not certain. The V end was cut by 6 bases, the J end by 1 base, with 16 bases between. The CDR3 is 15 residues long.

In its sample, this clonotype was seen many times. The V gene is TRBV7-2, the J gene TRBJ2-2; possibly TRBD2 for D (6 bases). V lost 6 bases and J lost 2, with 13 bases in between. The CDR3 runs to 15 residues. Germline V CDR1 and CDR2: SGHTA, FQGNSA. The CDR3 DNA reads as TGTGCCAGCAGATTCGGGACTCTTAACACCGGGGAGCTGTTTTTT. Translation gives CASRFGTLNTGELFF.

This clonotype was observed a handful of times. This sequence joins TRBV4-1 and TRBJ2-2; no firm D call. The germline CDR1 and CDR2 sequences are MGHRA and YSYEKL. V was clipped by 1 base and J by 6 bases, with 6 bases between them. The CDR3 consists of 13 residues. As DNA, the CDR3 is TGCGCCAGCAGCCAAGGCGAGGCCGGGGAGCTGTTTTTT. Protein: CASSQGEAGELFF.

The rearrangement uses TRBV5-1 and TRBJ2-3; D may be TRBD2 (5 bases). V gave up 8 bases and J gave up 1 base, with 17 bases separating them. The CDR3 is 15 residues long. Per germline, CDR1 SGHRS and CDR2 YFSETQ. The CDR3 nucleotides read TGCGCCAGTTCTACGGTCTCCGGGGGCACAGATACGCAGTATTTT. It translates to CASSTVSGGTDTQYF. Full variable domain (missing parts from reference TRBV5-1 and TRBJ2-3): KAGVTQTPRYLIKTRGQQVTLSCSPISGHRSVSWYQQTPGQGLQFLFEYFSETQRNKGNFPGRFSGRQFSNSRSEMNVSTLELGDSALYLCASSTVSGGTDTQYFGPGTRLTVL.

The chain couples TRBV7-8 to TRBJ2-7; possibly TRBD1 for D (5 bases). Germline-derived CDR1 and CDR2 are SGHVS and FQNEAQ. The CDR3 sequence is 16 residues long. Trimming removed 0 bases at V and 0 bases at J, with 12 bases between. This chain's CDR3 is CASSLAGRQPSYEQYF. The CDR3 bases are TGTGCCAGCAGCTTAGCGGGGCGACAGCCCTCCTACGAGCAGTACTTC.

This clonotype was seen a few times. V gene TRBV28 combines with J gene TRBJ2-1; D gene ambiguous. The V end was cut by 3 bases, the J end by 5 bases, with 20 bases between. The CDR3 runs to 17 residues. Germline CDR1 MDHEN, CDR2 SYDVKM. CDR3: CASSLSVRRFGHNEQFF. Here the CDR3 DNA reads TGTGCCAGCAGTTTGTCTGTCCGCCGGTTTGGGCACAATGAGCAGTTCTTC. The whole variable domain, filled in from reference TRBV28 and TRBJ2-1, reads DVKVTQSSRYLVKRTGEKVFLECVQDMDHENMFWYRQDPGLGLRLIYFSYDVKMKEKGDIPEGYSVSREKKERFSLILESASTNQTSMYLCASSLSVRRFGHNEQFFGPGTRLTVL.

The chain carries TRBV5-6 and TRBJ1-2, with 8 bases lining up with TRBD1. The length of the CDR3 is 16 residues. J gave up 6 bases and V 6 bases, and 16 bases lay outside the gene matches. Germline-derived CDR1 and CDR2 are SGHDT and YYEEEE. Here the CDR3 DNA reads TGTGCCAGCACCCGTTCGTGGGCAGGGGGCGGCAATGGCTACACCTTC. This encodes CASTRSWAGGGNGYTF.

V is TRBV10-1 and J is TRBJ2-1; 8 bases are a match to TRBD1. Germline V CDR1 and CDR2: WNHNN, SYGVQD (reference sequence). J gave up 6 bases and V 5 bases, and 9 bases lay outside the gene matches. The CDR3 loop spans 15 amino acids. CDR3: CASSKGQVRVNEQFF. Written as DNA, the CDR3 is TGCGCCAGCAGTAAGGGACAGGTCCGTGTCAATGAGCAGTTCTTC.

The V call is TRBV12-3 or TRBV12-4, the J call TRBJ2-2; D remains unclear. The CDR3 is made up of 14 amino acids. The V and J ends lost 7 bases and 3 bases respectively, with 12 bases between them. CDR3 region: CASILTGDTGELFF. The CDR3 bases are TGTGCCAGCATTTTGACTGGTGACACCGGGGAGCTGTTTTTT.

This clonotype was recorded a few times. The rearrangement uses TRBV15 and TRBJ2-7, with TRBD1 as a possible D gene (6 bases). Per germline, CDR1 LNHNV and CDR2 YYDKDF (reference sequence). V lost 3 bases and J 4 bases, leaving 13 bases between the germline ends. The CDR3 totals 14 residues. Here the CDR3 reads CATSSRTVLYEQYF. CDR3 nucleotide sequence: TGTGCCACCAGCAGCAGGACAGTCTTGTACGAGCAGTACTTC.

The sample holds a few counts of this clonotype. V is TRBV7-9 and J is TRBJ2-1; D uncertain. V was trimmed by 5 bases and J by 10 bases, leaving 12 bases between them. CDR3 size: 12 residues. Germline CDR1 reads SEHNR; CDR2 reads FQNEAQ (reference sequence). The CDR3 loop reads CASSPPGEEQFF. The CDR3 region has the DNA TGTGCCAGCAGCCCCCCAGGTGAAGAGCAGTTCTTC.

The genes are TRBV10-1 and TRBJ2-2; 10 bases align to TRBD1. V lost 8 bases, J lost 1 base, and 1 base stayed unmatched. The CDR3 has 14 amino acids. CDR1 is WNHNN, CDR2 SYGVQD, per germline (reference sequence). The CDR3 sequence is CASGDRGNTGELFF. The CDR3 DNA sequence: TGCGCCAGCGGGGACAGGGGGAACACCGGGGAGCTGTTTTTT.

This sequence joins TRBV12-3 or TRBV12-4 and TRBJ2-7; D unclear. The length of the CDR3 is 14 residues. V was clipped by 4 bases and J by 0 bases, with 10 bases between them. The chain's CDR3 is CASSSGPFSYEQYF. CDR3 nucleotides: TGTGCCAGCAGTTCGGGCCCTTTCTCCTACGAGCAGTACTTC.

CDR3 sequence: CASSYDSRSGPAGREQYF. Here the CDR3 DNA reads TGTGCCAGCAGTTACGACAGCCGCTCCGGACCAGCGGGGAGAGAGCAGTACTTC. V is TRBV6-2 or TRBV6-3 and J is TRBJ2-7, with TRBD2 identical over 7 bases. V shed 2 bases, J shed 7 bases, and the junction held 20 bases outside the gene matches. The CDR3 sequence is 18 residues long. CDR1 is MNHEY, CDR2 SVGEGT, per germline.